The 27 T cell receptor beta chains in this list originate from one sample, sequenced in a study of identical twins. TCRdb reprocessed the 5' RACE reads with MiXCR, giving one entry per CDR3 protein. The profile shows a few hundred thousand distinct CDR3 sequences, over 9.5% of them singletons. Sequencing input: memory T cells sorted from blood. The receptors shown here come from a man aged 50 to 59 in good health.

The V and J genes are TRBV12-3 or TRBV12-4 and TRBJ2-7, with 8 bases that match TRBD2. V was pared by 5 bases and J by 2 bases, with 8 bases of the junction left unmatched. The CDR3 length is 15 residues. CDR3 sequence: CASSLGLARPYEQYF. The CDR3 DNA follows: TGTGCCAGCAGTCTAGGACTAGCCCGCCCCTACGAGCAGTACTTC.

The table lists this clonotype with many counts. The V call is TRBV6-1, the J call TRBJ2-2, with 8 bases matching TRBD1. Unmatched junction bases numbered 12, after V lost 6 bases and J lost 0 bases. This CDR3 contains 18 residues. Germline loops: CDR1 MNHNS, CDR2 SASEGT. Here the CDR3 DNA reads TGTGCCAGCAGGCTCCCGGAAGGACAGGGAGCGAACACCGGGGAGCTGTTTTTT. Protein sequence: CASRLPEGQGANTGELFF.

The table lists this clonotype with a few counts. The V gene is TRBV7-2, the J gene TRBJ2-5; 10 bases agree with TRBD2. CDR1 and CDR2 from the germline V gene are SGHTA and FQGNSA. The ends lost 1 base at V and 4 bases at J; junction bases unmatched: 3. This CDR3 contains 15 residues. As DNA, the CDR3 is TGTGCCAGCAGCTTAGAGTCTAGCGGGAGAGAGACCCAGTACTTC. Amino acids: CASSLESSGRETQYF.

This clonotype was recorded many times. The chain couples TRBV5-1 to TRBJ2-5; 7 bases align to TRBD2. V trimming: 5 bases; J trimming: 1 base; junction bases outside the gene matches: 5. The CDR3 loop spans 14 amino acids. Germline CDR1 SGHRS, CDR2 YFSETQ. The CDR3 protein is CASRSSSGQETQYF. CDR3 in DNA: TGCGCCAGCAGATCGTCTAGCGGCCAAGAGACCCAGTACTTC.

The chain links TRBV12-3 or TRBV12-4 to TRBJ2-2; 9 positions match TRBD1. The V and J ends lost 8 bases and 7 bases, in that order; junction bases with no gene match: 11. CDR3 length: 15 residues. The CDR3: CASYETGGAIGELFF. The CDR3 nucleotides read TGTGCCAGCTATGAAACAGGGGGCGCAATCGGGGAGCTGTTTTTT.

This clonotype was seen ten or more times. This CDR3 is CSVEVLGGAAYEQYF. Here the CDR3 DNA reads TGCAGCGTTGAAGTCTTAGGGGGGGCCGCCTACGAGCAGTACTTC. The chain has TRBV29-1 and TRBJ2-7; tentatively, D is TRBD2 (7 bases). Germline assignment: CDR1 SQVTM and CDR2 ANQGSEA. Trimming stripped 1 base from V and 2 bases from J, with 15 bases between. The CDR3 consists of 15 residues.

This clonotype was detected only once. The V call is TRBV20-1, the J call TRBJ1-6, with D possibly matching TRBD1 (6 bases). V was cut by 0 bases and J by 10 bases, with 19 bases left in between. The CDR3 spans 16 residues. CDR1 and CDR2 from the germline V gene are DFQATT and SNEGSKA (reference sequence). The CDR3 bases are TGCAGTGCTAGAGATATAACGTCCGGGACATCCTCACCCCTCCACTTT. It encodes CSARDITSGTSSPLHF.

This clonotype was detected only a few times. The CDR3 nucleotides read TGTGCCAGCAGCGAGCGCATCAGTGGACAGATCTCCTACAATGAGCAGTTCTTC. Translation: CASSERISGQISYNEQFF. The chain uses TRBV9 and TRBJ2-1; TRBD1 might be the D (6 bases). The V gene's germline CDR1 is SGDLS and CDR2 YYNGEE. V lost 3 bases to trimming and J lost 0 bases, with 19 bases between them. The CDR3 is made up of 18 amino acids.

The sample holds many counts of this clonotype. This chain connects TRBV9 to TRBJ2-2; D perhaps matches TRBD2 (5 bases). Per germline, CDR1 SGDLS and CDR2 YYNGEE. The CDR3 length is 16 residues. V lost 1 base to trimming and J lost 7 bases, with 17 bases between them. CDR3 in DNA: TGTGCCAGCAGCGTATCTAACGGGGTCTCCATCGGGGAGCTGTTTTTT. It encodes CASSVSNGVSIGELFF.

CDR3: CASSKTGPWVAGELFF. The CDR3 coding sequence is TGTGCCAGCAGTAAAACAGGGCCATGGGTGGCCGGGGAGCTGTTTTTT. V is TRBV12-3 or TRBV12-4 and J is TRBJ2-2, with D tentatively TRBD1 (6 bases). This CDR3 spans 16 amino acids. Trimming pared 5 bases from V and 6 bases from J, leaving 19 bases between.

This clonotype occurred many times. V and J are TRBV9 and TRBJ2-4; 7 nucleotides match TRBD2. V shed 0 bases and J 1 base; nucleotides not matched to a gene: 4. In germline, CDR1 is SGDLS, CDR2 YYNGEE. The CDR3 extends over 16 amino acids. The DNA of the CDR3 is TGTGCCAGCAGCGTAGGAGCGGGGTGGGCCAAAAACATTCAGTACTTC. It encodes CASSVGAGWAKNIQYF.

This sequence joins TRBV15 and TRBJ2-1, with 7 bases matching TRBD2. Germline-derived CDR1 and CDR2 are LNHNV and YYDKDF (reference sequence). This CDR3 has 16 amino acids. V dropped 0 bases and J dropped 2; count of bases not matched to a gene: 4. The CDR3 DNA follows: TGTGCCACCAGCAGAGAGGGACTACGTCCCTACAATGAGCAGTTCTTC. Its protein product is CATSREGLRPYNEQFF.

The chain joins TRBV6-5 to TRBJ1-2; 9 bases map to TRBD1. The germline gives CDR1 MNHEY, CDR2 SVGAGI. The CDR3 contains 15 residues. Trimming took 3 bases from V and 3 from J; bases not matched to a gene: 5. The CDR3 DNA follows: TGTGCCAGCAGTTATTCGACAGGGGGTTACTATGGCTACACCTTC. Residues: CASSYSTGGYYGYTF.

The rearrangement links TRBV3-1 to TRBJ2-3; 7 bases match TRBD2. This CDR3 has 14 residues. Losses at the gene ends were 4 bases for V and 1 base for J; bases not matched to a gene: 2. Germline values: CDR1 LGHDT, CDR2 YNNKEL (reference sequence). CDR3 DNA sequence: TGTGCCAGCAGCCGGGCGGGGGGCACAGATACGCAGTATTTT. This sequence encodes CASSRAGGTDTQYF.

V and J are TRBV10-2 and TRBJ2-3, with 11 positions matching TRBD2. Trimming removed 0 bases from V and 3 bases from J; junction bases left unmatched: 5. The CDR3 runs 17 residues. Germline V gene data show CDR1 as WSHSY and CDR2 as SAAADI. As DNA, the CDR3 is TGCGCCAGCAGTGAGTCCGCGGCTAGCGGGGGGACAGATACGCAGTATTTT. Encoded protein: CASSESAASGGTDTQYF.

This clonotype has a count of ten or more. The chain couples TRBV6-1 to TRBJ1-6; 7 bases are shared with TRBD1. From germline, CDR1 is MNHNS and CDR2 SASEGT. The CDR3 loop spans 12 amino acids. The V segment lost 7 bases and the J segment 9 bases; nucleotides outside the gene matches: 3. CDR3 residues: CASNRGGSPLHF. CDR3 bases: TGTGCCAGCAACAGGGGAGGTTCACCCCTCCACTTT.

This clonotype was detected ten times or more. J is TRBJ2-5 and V is TRBV4-2; D gene ambiguous. The CDR3 is made up of 13 amino acids. Looked up from germline, CDR1 is LGHNA and CDR2 is YNFKEQ. V was clipped by 1 base and J by 3 bases, with 6 bases between them. CDR3 residues: CASSQAHEETQYF. DNA for the CDR3: TGTGCCAGCAGCCAAGCCCATGAAGAGACCCAGTACTTC.

The sample holds a few counts of this clonotype. The chain combines TRBV7-8 with TRBJ1-2; D is ambiguous. Germline V gives CDR1 SGHVS, CDR2 FQNEAQ. This CDR3 has 13 residues. Trimming removed 3 bases from V and 4 bases from J, with 9 bases in between. The CDR3 region has the DNA TGTGCCAGCAGCTTCCAACCCCTCTATGGCTACACCTTC. This translates into CASSFQPLYGYTF.

The chain joins TRBV19 to TRBJ2-7, with 12 nucleotides matching TRBD1. The V and J ends lost 6 bases and 4 bases, in that order; junction bases with no gene match: 10. The CDR3 is 16 residues long. Germline V gene data show CDR1 as LNHDA and CDR2 as SQIVND (reference sequence). The CDR3 nucleotides read TGTGCCAGTAGCCGCTCCGGGACAGGGGGCGGGTACGAGCAGTACTTC. Its protein product is CASSRSGTGGGYEQYF.

This chain links TRBV12-3 or TRBV12-4 with TRBJ2-5; TRBD2 might be the D (6 bases). V gave up 8 bases and J gave up 5 bases, with 18 bases separating them. CDR3 length equals 14 residues. The CDR3 loop reads CASGEAGGRETQYF. The CDR3 nucleotides read TGTGCCAGCGGGGAAGCCGGGGGTAGGGAGACCCAGTACTTC.

This clonotype was seen at least ten times. The chain recombines TRBV6-1 with TRBJ1-1, with D possibly matching TRBD1 (5 bases). The CDR3 is made up of 13 amino acids. V lost 6 bases to trimming and J lost 7 bases, with 15 bases between them. Germline loops: CDR1 MNHNS, CDR2 SASEGT. The CDR3 DNA sequence: TGTGCCAGCAGCTCAAGGGGAGTGGGTGAAGCTTTCTTT. This codes for CASSSRGVGEAFF.

This chain joins TRBV10-3 and TRBJ2-1; TRBD2 matches at 7 bases. Germline CDR1 and CDR2: ENHRY and SYGVKD. This CDR3 region has 13 residues. J lost 10 bases, V lost 4 bases, and 7 bases had no gene match. CDR3 nucleotides: TGTGCCATCAGTGCGAGGGAGGGTGACGAGCAGTTCTTC. Its translation: CAISAREGDEQFF.

This clonotype was observed a handful of times. In DNA form, the CDR3 reads TGCGCCAGCAGCCAGGGCAGGGTAGTCGTTGAGCAGTTCTTC. Translating gives CASSQGRVVVEQFF. V gene TRBV4-3 combines with J gene TRBJ2-1; TRBD1 might be the D (5 bases). Germline V gene data show CDR1 as LGHNA and CDR2 as YSLEER. The CDR3 covers 14 residues. Trimming removed 3 bases at V and 9 bases at J, with 15 bases between.

The chain employs TRBV6-5 and TRBJ2-7, with 9 bases aligning to TRBD2. There are 16 residues in the CDR3. CDR1 MNHEY and CDR2 SVGAGI come from the germline V gene. V gave up 3 bases and J gave up 5 bases; unmatched junction bases: 11. This CDR3 is CASSYFASGAGNEQYF. The DNA of the CDR3 is TGTGCCAGCAGTTATTTCGCTAGCGGGGCGGGAAACGAGCAGTACTTC.

This clonotype was seen repeatedly, ten times or more. V gene TRBV5-5 combines with J gene TRBJ2-1; 8 nucleotides agree with TRBD1. Germline values: CDR1 SGHKS, CDR2 YYEKEE (reference sequence). V lost 4 bases and J lost 5; bases outside the gene matches: 8. CDR3 size: 15 residues. DNA of the CDR3: TGTGCCAGCAGCCGAGAGTGGACAGGGCACAATGAGCAGTTCTTC. It yields the protein CASSREWTGHNEQFF.

A few counts support this clonotype. This sequence joins TRBV20-1 and TRBJ1-4; 7 positions match TRBD1. Germline CDR1 is DFQATT and CDR2 is SNEGSKA (reference sequence). CDR3 size: 15 residues. V dropped 1 base and J dropped 5; count of bases not matched to a gene: 7. For the CDR3, the DNA is TGCAGTGCTAGAGCCCCCGGGACAGAAAATGAAAAACTGTTTTTT. This codes for CSARAPGTENEKLFF.

This clonotype was detected only a few times. This chain uses TRBV28 with TRBJ2-2, with D perhaps TRBD1 or TRBD2 (5 bases each). V was clipped by 3 bases and J by 7 bases, with 30 bases between them. Looked up from germline, CDR1 is MDHEN and CDR2 is SYDVKM. This CDR3 has 20 residues. CDR3 amino acids: CASSFPGDAGSARRVGELFF. Written as DNA, the CDR3 is TGTGCCAGCAGTTTTCCCGGGGACGCGGGTTCGGCTAGGCGGGTCGGGGAGCTGTTTTTT.